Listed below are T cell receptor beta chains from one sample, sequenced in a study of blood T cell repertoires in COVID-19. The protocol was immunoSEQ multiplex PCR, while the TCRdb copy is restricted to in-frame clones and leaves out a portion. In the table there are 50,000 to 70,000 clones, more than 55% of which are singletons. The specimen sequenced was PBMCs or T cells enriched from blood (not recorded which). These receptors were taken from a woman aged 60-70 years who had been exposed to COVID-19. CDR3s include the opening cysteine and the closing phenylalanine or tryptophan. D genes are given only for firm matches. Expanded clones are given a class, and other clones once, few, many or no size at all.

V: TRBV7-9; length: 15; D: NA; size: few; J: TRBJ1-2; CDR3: CASSLERTGLNGYTF; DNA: TGTGCCAGCAGCTTAGAAAGAACAGGGCTAAATGGCTACACCTTC
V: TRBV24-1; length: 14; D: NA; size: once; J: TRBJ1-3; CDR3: CATSDSYSGNTIYF; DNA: TGTGCCACCAGTGATTCCTACTCCGGAAACACCATATATTTT
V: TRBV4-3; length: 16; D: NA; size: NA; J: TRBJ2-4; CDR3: CASSYLTGLVKNIQYF; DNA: TGCGCCAGCAGTTACTTGACGGGGTTGGTCAAAAACATTCAGTACTTC
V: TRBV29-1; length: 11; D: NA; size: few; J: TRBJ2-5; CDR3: CSVDREETQYF; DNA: TGCAGCGTTGATCGAGAGGAGACCCAGTACTTC
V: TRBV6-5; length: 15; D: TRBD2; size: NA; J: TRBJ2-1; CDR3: CASSYYAGGPSEQFF; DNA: TGTGCCAGCAGTTATTACGCGGGAGGGCCAAGTGAGCAGTTCTTC
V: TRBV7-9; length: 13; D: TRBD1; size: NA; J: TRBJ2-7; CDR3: CASSQQGSYEQYF; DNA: TGTGCCAGCAGCCAACAGGGGTCCTACGAGCAGTACTTC
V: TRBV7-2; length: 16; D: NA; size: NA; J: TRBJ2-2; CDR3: CASSLVGGGGTGELFF; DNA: TGTGCCAGCAGCTTAGTAGGGGGTGGGGGCACCGGGGAGCTGTTTTTT
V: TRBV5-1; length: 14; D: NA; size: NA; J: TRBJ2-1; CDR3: CASSTFTHSDEQFF; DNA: TGCGCCAGCAGCACCTTCACTCACTCCGATGAGCAGTTCTTC
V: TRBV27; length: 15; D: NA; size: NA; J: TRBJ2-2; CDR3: CASGYPPGGARELFF; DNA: TGTGCCAGCGGATATCCTCCCGGGGGAGCCAGGGAGCTGTTTTTT
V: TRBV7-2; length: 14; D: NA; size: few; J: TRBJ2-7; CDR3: CASSLVAVGYEQYF; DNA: TGTGCCAGCAGCTTAGTAGCGGTTGGGTACGAGCAGTACTTC
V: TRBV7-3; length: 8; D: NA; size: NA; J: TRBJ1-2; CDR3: CASSLSAF; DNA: TGTGCCAGCAGCTTAAGCGCCTTC
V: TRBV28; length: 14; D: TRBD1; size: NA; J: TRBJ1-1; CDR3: CATRGQGAYTEAFF; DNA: TGTGCCACCCGAGGCCAGGGGGCTTACACTGAAGCTTTCTTT
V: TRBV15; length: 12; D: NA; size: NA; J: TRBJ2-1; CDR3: CATSGGYNEQFF; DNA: TGTGCCACCAGCGGGGGGTACAATGAGCAGTTCTTC
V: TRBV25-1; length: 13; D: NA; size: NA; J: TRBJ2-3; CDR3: CASTSVNTDTQYF; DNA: TGTGCCAGCACTAGCGTAAACACAGATACGCAGTATTTT
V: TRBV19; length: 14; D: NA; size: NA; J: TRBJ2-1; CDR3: CASTDWSTYNEQFF; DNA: TGTGCCAGTACCGATTGGAGTACCTACAATGAGCAGTTCTTC
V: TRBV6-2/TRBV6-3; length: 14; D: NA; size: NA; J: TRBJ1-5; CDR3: CASSYRSGARAQHF; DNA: TGTGCCAGCAGTTACAGGTCAGGGGCGCGAGCCCAGCATTTT
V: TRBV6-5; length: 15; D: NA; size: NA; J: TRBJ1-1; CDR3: CASSRTGSLNTEAFF; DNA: TGTGCCAGCAGCCGGACCGGGAGTTTGAACACTGAAGCTTTCTTT
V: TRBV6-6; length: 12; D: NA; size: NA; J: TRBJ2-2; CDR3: CASSLGPGELFF; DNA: TGTGCCAGCAGTTTGGGGCCCGGGGAGCTGTTTTTT
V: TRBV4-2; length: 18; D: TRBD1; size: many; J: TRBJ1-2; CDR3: CASSQDLGRGTPNYGYTF; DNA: TGTGCCAGCAGCCAAGATTTGGGCAGGGGGACCCCTAACTATGGCTACACCTTC
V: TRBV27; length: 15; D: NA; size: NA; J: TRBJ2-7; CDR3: CASRYSRTTDGEQYF; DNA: TGTGCCAGCAGATACTCGCGGACTACCGACGGGGAGCAGTACTTC
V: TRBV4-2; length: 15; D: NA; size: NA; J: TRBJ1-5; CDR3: CASSQDSGSNQPQHF; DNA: TGTGCCAGCAGCCAAGATTCAGGGAGCAATCAGCCCCAGCATTTT
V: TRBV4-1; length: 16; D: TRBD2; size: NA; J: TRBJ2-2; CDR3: CASSPTSGEFAGELFF; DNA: TGCGCCAGCAGCCCGACTAGCGGGGAGTTCGCCGGGGAGCTGTTTTTT
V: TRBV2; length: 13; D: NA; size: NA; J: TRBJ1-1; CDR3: CASTRQTNTEAFF; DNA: TGTGCCAGCACCCGACAGACAAACACTGAAGCTTTCTTT
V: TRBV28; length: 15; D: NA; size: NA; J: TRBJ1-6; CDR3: CASSSPGQYNSPLHF; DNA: TGTGCCAGCAGTTCTCCAGGACAGTATAATTCACCCCTCCACTTT
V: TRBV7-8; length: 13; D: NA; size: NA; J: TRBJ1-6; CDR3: CASSKENNSPLHF; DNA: TGTGCCAGCAGTAAAGAGAATAATTCACCCCTCCACTTT
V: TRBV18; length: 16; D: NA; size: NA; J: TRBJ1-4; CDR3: CASSRVGNPTNEKLFF; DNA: TGTGCCAGCTCACGCGTCGGGAATCCAACTAATGAAAAACTGTTTTTT
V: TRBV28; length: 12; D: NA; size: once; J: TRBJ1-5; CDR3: CASSLWEGPQHF; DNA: TGTGCCAGCAGTTTATGGGAGGGGCCCCAGCATTTT
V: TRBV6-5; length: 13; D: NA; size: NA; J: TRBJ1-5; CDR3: CASSSTGSQPQHF; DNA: TGTGCCAGCAGTTCGACAGGATCTCAGCCCCAGCATTTT
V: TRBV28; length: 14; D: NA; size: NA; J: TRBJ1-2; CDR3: CASTSSGQPYGYTF; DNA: TGTGCCAGCACATCTTCCGGACAGCCTTATGGCTACACCTTC